These T cell receptor beta chains were read from a single sample in a study of breast tumors, draining lymph nodes, adjacent tissues. TCRdb independently ran MiXCR on the multiplex PCR reads; one entry per CDR3 protein. The table has some 140,000 distinct CDR3 sequences, under 25% seen once; the top ten hold about 2.4%. The sequenced sample consisted of axillary lymph node tissue. The receptors here all came from a female donor with breast cancer. Some clones in this sample may be carry-over from other donors' samples. The CDR3 runs from the conserved cysteine through the conserved F or W. D genes are given only for firm matches. Size is omitted from some rows. Given values are once, few, many or a class for expanded clones.

cdr3_length,clone_size,d_call,j_call,v_call,cdr3_nt,cdr3_aa
15,many,NA,TRBJ1-4,TRBV7-9,TGTGCCAGCAGCCCTTACAGGGCAACTAATGAAAAACTGTTTTTT,CASSPYRATNEKLFF
15,many,TRBD1,TRBJ2-3,TRBV20-1,TGCAGTGCTAGAGATAGGGACAGGGCGGCAGATACGCAGTATTTT,CSARDRDRAADTQYF
15,many,TRBD1,TRBJ1-6,TRBV30,TGTGCCTGGAGTGCTCTGGACAGGGAGGGAGCACCCCTCCACTTT,CAWSALDREGAPLHF
15,many,TRBD1,TRBJ1-4,TRBV7-9,TGTGCCAGCAGCACCGGGACAGGGGGTTTGGAAAAACTGTTTTTT,CASSTGTGGLEKLFF
14,many,TRBD1,TRBJ2-7,TRBV2,TGTGCCAGCAGTCGGGACAGGGGGAGCTACGAGCAGTACTTC,CASSRDRGSYEQYF
12,many,NA,TRBJ2-7,TRBV20-1,TGCAGTGCTACCCCAAATTCCGACGAGCAGTACTTC,CSATPNSDEQYF
15,many,TRBD1,TRBJ2-5,TRBV19,TGTGCCAGTACCTCGACAGGGGCGAGCGGCGAGACCCAGTACTTC,CASTSTGASGETQYF
14,many,TRBD2,TRBJ2-3,TRBV5-1,TGCGCCAGCAGCCTAGCGGCGCGGCCTGATACGCAGTATTTT,CASSLAARPDTQYF
17,many,TRBD1,TRBJ2-7,TRBV2,TGTGCCAGCAGCCGTCAAGTAACAGGGGGAGCCTCCTACGAGCAGTACTTC,CASSRQVTGGASYEQYF
15,NA,NA,TRBJ2-2,TRBV19,TGTACCAGTAGTATAGTACCGACACCCACCGGGGAGCTGTTTTTT,CTSSIVPTPTGELFF
17,many,TRBD1,TRBJ2-5,TRBV24-1,TGTGCCACCAGTGAAAAAACACCGGGACAGGGGGGCGAGACCCAGTACTTC,CATSEKTPGQGGETQYF
13,NA,NA,TRBJ1-1,TRBV6-1,TGTGCCAGCAGTGTCAAGATGAACACTGAAGCTTTCTTT,CASSVKMNTEAFF
18,NA,NA,TRBJ2-2,TRBV4-2,TGTACCGGCAGCCAAGAAGGGGGGGGCGGGACAGGTACCGGGGAGCTGTTTTTT,CTGSQEGGGGTGTGELFF
15,many,TRBD2,TRBJ2-1,TRBV5-4,TGTGCCAGCAGCTCCGGGACTAGCCCCTACAATGAGCAGTTCTTC,CASSSGTSPYNEQFF
14,few,NA,TRBJ2-2,TRBV12-3/TRBV12-4,TGTGCCAGCAGTTTAGGGCAGGGGTCCGGGGAGCTGTTTTTT,CASSLGQGSGELFF
14,many,NA,TRBJ1-2,TRBV5-6,TGTGCCAGCAGCTTGGTGTCTGGACCCTATGGCTACACCTTC,CASSLVSGPYGYTF
14,many,TRBD1,TRBJ1-5,TRBV5-8,TGTGCCAGCAGCTGGGGACAGTACAATCAGCCCCAGCATTTT,CASSWGQYNQPQHF
15,many,TRBD2,TRBJ2-5,TRBV3-1,TGTGCCAGCAGCCAAGAGTTAGCGGGAGTTGGGGCCCAGTACTTC,CASSQELAGVGAQYF
14,many,TRBD1,TRBJ2-1,TRBV20-1,TGCAGTGCTAGCGAGCCCGGGACAGGAAATGAGCAGTTCTTC,CSASEPGTGNEQFF
14,many,NA,TRBJ2-7,TRBV30,TGTGCCTGGAATTGGGCAGGGTACCACTACGAGCAGTACTTC,CAWNWAGYHYEQYF
15,NA,TRBD2,TRBJ2-4,TRBV2,TGTGCCAGCAGTGAAGTCGGGGGGGCCAAAAACATTCAGTACTTC,CASSEVGGAKNIQYF
13,few,NA,TRBJ2-1,TRBV6-2/TRBV6-3,TGTGCCAGCAGATCGGATTGGGGAAATGAGCAGTTCTTC,CASRSDWGNEQFF
11,many,NA,TRBJ2-5,TRBV6-6,TGTGCCAGCAGTTCGCAAGAGACCCAGTACTTC,CASSSQETQYF
16,NA,TRBD2,TRBJ2-3,TRBV18,TGTGCCAGCTCACCAAGTATTAGCGGGAGTGCAGATACGCAGTATTTT,CASSPSISGSADTQYF
14,many,NA,TRBJ2-3,TRBV7-8,TGTGCCAGCAGCTTTCGAAGGGCGCCAGATACGCAGTATTTT,CASSFRRAPDTQYF
14,NA,NA,TRBJ2-6,TRBV2,TGTGCCAGCCAGGTATACTCTGGGGCCAACGTCCTGACTTTC,CASQVYSGANVLTF
14,many,NA,TRBJ2-7,TRBV3-1,TGTGCCAGCAGCCAATTGCGGCAGTCCTACGAGCAGTACTTC,CASSQLRQSYEQYF
15,many,TRBD2,TRBJ2-7,TRBV20-1,TGCAGTGCTAGGCCCGTAGCGGGAGCCCCCTACGAGCAGTACTTC,CSARPVAGAPYEQYF
12,few,TRBD2,TRBJ2-4,TRBV29-1,TGCAGCGTTGGGGAGGGAAGGGACATTCAGTACTTC,CSVGEGRDIQYF
12,many,NA,TRBJ2-7,TRBV6-1,TGTACCAGCGGTGGGGGCGGCTACGAGCAGTACTTC,CTSGGGGYEQYF
14,many,NA,TRBJ1-2,TRBV6-1,TGTGCCAGCAGTGAAGCCAGGGTCAACTATGGCTACACCTTC,CASSEARVNYGYTF
19,many,NA,TRBJ2-6,TRBV7-8,TGTGCCAGCAGGTACCTTCGGCGACAGGACTTCTCTGGGGCCAACGTCCTGACTTTC,CASRYLRRQDFSGANVLTF
12,many,NA,TRBJ1-2,TRBV6-6,TGTGCCAGCAGTCAGACCTTTTATGGCTACACCTTC,CASSQTFYGYTF
15,many,TRBD1,TRBJ2-3,TRBV12-3/TRBV12-4,TGTGCCAGCAGTCCCGGACAGGGACTCACAGATACGCAGTATTTT,CASSPGQGLTDTQYF
13,few,TRBD2,TRBJ2-1,TRBV28,TGTGCCAGCCGACTAGCGGGAGAGGTTGAGCAGTTCTTC,CASRLAGEVEQFF
13,many,NA,TRBJ2-5,TRBV19,TGTGCCAGTAGTGAAGGGCGCCAGGAGACCCAGTACTTC,CASSEGRQETQYF
15,many,TRBD1,TRBJ1-6,TRBV20-1,TGCAGTGCTAGAGAGTTGGGACAGGGGTTCTCACCCCTCCACTTT,CSARELGQGFSPLHF
14,many,TRBD1,TRBJ2-5,TRBV7-6,TGTGCCAGCAGCGCTACAGGGGTTGGAGAGACCCAGTACTTC,CASSATGVGETQYF
14,many,NA,TRBJ2-7,TRBV27,TGTGCCAGCAGTTTATCACAATGGGGTTACGAGCAGTACTTC,CASSLSQWGYEQYF
12,many,NA,TRBJ2-3,TRBV11-3,TGTGCCAGCAGCCACTACACAGATACGCAGTATTTT,CASSHYTDTQYF
13,many,NA,TRBJ1-2,TRBV6-1,TGTGCCAGCAGTGAATCGGGGGGCTGGGGCTACACCTTC,CASSESGGWGYTF
15,NA,NA,TRBJ1-1,TRBV20-1,TGCAGTGCTAGAGATGGAGGGATTGAGAACACTGAAGCTTTCTTT,CSARDGGIENTEAFF
11,many,NA,TRBJ2-7,TRBV29-1,TGCAGCGTAGAGACAACCTACGAGCAGTACTTC,CSVETTYEQYF
15,many,NA,TRBJ1-3,TRBV11-3,TGTGCCAGCAGCCAGACATCGAACTCTGGAAACACCATATATTTT,CASSQTSNSGNTIYF
14,NA,NA,TRBJ1-2,TRBV30,TGTGCCTGGAGCGTGTTGGGGCAAAACTATGGCTACACCTTC,CAWSVLGQNYGYTF
16,many,TRBD2,TRBJ2-5,TRBV20-1,TGCAGTGCTAGAGCGGGGGGACTAGCGGGATGGGAGACCCAGTACTTC,CSARAGGLAGWETQYF
17,many,TRBD2,TRBJ2-7,TRBV19,TGTGCCAGTAGTAAGGCCTCCCAGACTAGCGGGAGGGCCGAGCAGTACTTC,CASSKASQTSGRAEQYF
16,many,NA,TRBJ2-2,TRBV7-6,TGTGCCAGCAGCTTCCAGCGGATCGCGAACACCGGGGAGCTGTTTTTT,CASSFQRIANTGELFF
15,few,NA,TRBJ2-2,TRBV19,TGTGCCAGTAGTATGAATAGTGGGGGCACCGGGGAGCTGTTTTTT,CASSMNSGGTGELFF
13,NA,NA,TRBJ2-1,TRBV10-2,TGCGCCAGCCAATCAAGCTCCTACAGTGTGCAGTTCTTC,CASQSSSYSVQFF
14,many,TRBD1,TRBJ1-2,TRBV7-9,TGTGCCAGCAGCTTACAGGGGGCAGGGGCTGGCTACACCTTC,CASSLQGAGAGYTF
16,many,NA,TRBJ1-6,TRBV2,TGTGCCAGCACCCAGGGTAGGGTGGACTATAATTCACCCCTCCACTTT,CASTQGRVDYNSPLHF
13,many,NA,TRBJ1-5,TRBV6-5,TGTGCCAGCCGTCGAGGGGTTGGTCAGCCCCAGCATTTT,CASRRGVGQPQHF
15,many,TRBD1,TRBJ2-2,TRBV24-1,TGTGCCACCAGTGACGACAGGGGCCAGGGCGGGGAGCTGTTTTTT,CATSDDRGQGGELFF
16,many,NA,TRBJ2-3,TRBV19,TGTGCCAGTAGTATATCCTCCAGCTTAAGCACAGATACGCAGTATTTT,CASSISSSLSTDTQYF
12,NA,NA,TRBJ2-7,TRBV4-1,TGCGCCAGCAGCCAAGAAGGAGGCGAGCAGTACTTC,CASSQEGGEQYF
13,many,NA,TRBJ1-2,TRBV2,TGTGCCAGCAGGCCGACAGGCGTCTATGGCTACACCTTC,CASRPTGVYGYTF
15,many,NA,TRBJ2-1,TRBV5-1,TGCGCCAGCAGCTTGGGTCAGGTGGCCTACAATGAGCAGTTCTTC,CASSLGQVAYNEQFF
15,many,NA,TRBJ2-2,TRBV5-1,TGCGCCAGCAAAATTTCAAGTTTGAACACCGGGGAGCTGTTTTTT,CASKISSLNTGELFF